These 30 T cell receptor beta chains originate from one sample sequenced in a study of OX40 agonist ivuxolimab in advanced cancers. The data were produced by immunoSEQ multiplex PCR, yet TCRdb's version contains in-frame clones alone and is incomplete. This sample yields roughly 83,000 clones, of which around 85% are seen a single time; approximately 7.4% belongs to the top ten. The sequences come from CD4+ or CD8+ T cells sorted from blood, collected in a trial of the OX40 agonist ivuxolimab. The receptors shown here come from an adult with an advanced solid tumor such as melanoma, head and neck, liver or kidney cancer.

The chain recombines TRBV11-3 with TRBJ1-1; D ambiguous. This CDR3 is built from 15 residues. The V gene lost 0 bases and the J gene lost 5 bases, with 13 bases spanning the gap. The germline gives CDR1 SGHNT, CDR2 YENEEA. CDR3 coding DNA: TGTGCCAGCAGCTTAGAAGGCTTAGGTGGGACTGAAGCTTTCTTT. This codes for CASSLEGLGGTEAFF.

The J gene is TRBJ1-5, the V gene TRBV5-8, with D unresolved. CDR1 and CDR2 (germline): SGHTS, YDEGEE. The length of the CDR3 is 11 residues. Between the trimmed V and J ends, which lost 3 bases and 4 bases, there was a span of 2 bases. CDR3 nucleotide sequence: TGTGCCAGCAGCTATAATCAGCCCCAGCATTTT. It is translated as CASSYNQPQHF. The full variable domain, in which reference TRBV5-8 and TRBJ1-5 provide the parts outside the CDR3, is EAGVTQSPTHLIKTRGQQATLRCSPISGHTSVYWYQQALGLGLQFLLWYDEGEERNRGNFPPRFSGRQFPNYSSELNVNALELEDSALYLCASSYNQPQHFGDGTRLSIL.

This clone occurred a few times. This sequence joins TRBV30 and TRBJ1-5, with a tentative D call TRBD1 (5 bases). V was clipped by 2 bases and J by 4 bases, with 9 bases between them. The V gene's germline CDR1 is GTSNPN and CDR2 SVGIG (reference sequence). The CDR3 has 13 residues. CDR3 in DNA: TGTGCCTGGAGTTGGGGGGGAAATCAGCCCCAGCATTTT. It codes for CAWSWGGNQPQHF.

This clone was recorded once. CDR3: CASSPASYNEQFF. CDR3 DNA sequence: TGTGCCAGCAGCCCCGCCTCCTACAATGAGCAGTTCTTC. The chain employs TRBV11-3 and TRBJ2-1; no clear D. V was shortened by 5 bases and J by 0 bases, with 5 bases between the two germline ends. Germline-derived CDR1 and CDR2 are SGHNT and YENEEA. This CDR3 has 13 amino acids.

This chain links TRBV5-1 with TRBJ1-4; no definite D call. The CDR3 has 15 residues. Germline V gene sequence: CDR1 SGHRS, CDR2 YFSETQ. The V gene lost 4 bases and the J gene lost 3 bases, with 13 bases spanning the gap. The CDR3 DNA is TGCGCCAGCAGCCCTCGTGGGGATCCTAATGAAAAACTGTTTTTT. Residues: CASSPRGDPNEKLFF.

This chain joins TRBV21-1 and TRBJ1-2. TRBV21-1 represents a pseudogene. This CDR3 has 19 residues. CDR3 amino acids: CASSKPPPPGTESNYGYTF. The CDR3, as DNA: TGTGCCAGCAGCAAGCCCCCACCCCCCGGGACGGAGTCTAACTATGGCTACACCTTC.

The rearrangement joins TRBV4-2 to TRBJ2-2; 11 bases map to TRBD2. From germline, CDR1 is LGHNA and CDR2 YNFKEQ. After removal of 0 bases from V and 3 bases from J, the junction contained 6 bases not matched to a gene. The CDR3 spans 18 residues. The CDR3 loop reads CASSQEIRLAGYTGELFF. CDR3 DNA sequence: TGTGCCAGCAGCCAAGAAATCCGACTAGCGGGGTACACCGGGGAGCTGTTTTTT.

The V call is TRBV5-8, the J call TRBJ2-7, with D maybe TRBD1 (6 bases). V gave up 4 bases and J gave up 2 bases, with 10 bases separating them. Germline CDR1 and CDR2: SGHTS and YDEGEE. This CDR3 comprises 13 residues. The CDR3 reads CASSPRGTYEQYF. The CDR3 DNA reads as TGTGCCAGCAGCCCCAGGGGTACCTACGAGCAGTACTTC.

The count of this clone is one. The genes are TRBV5-6 and TRBJ2-5; D remains unclear. Germline CDR1 and CDR2: SGHDT and YYEEEE. The V and J ends lost 0 bases and 3 bases respectively, with 6 bases between them. This CDR3 has 13 amino acids. CDR3 DNA sequence: TGTGCCAGCAGCTTGGGATACGAAGAGACCCAGTACTTC. Translated, it gives CASSLGYEETQYF.

The CDR3: CASRPTGTGKGYTF. The CDR3, as DNA: TGTGCCAGCAGGCCAACCGGGACAGGGAAGGGCTACACCTTC. The V gene is TRBV6-5, the J gene TRBJ1-2, with 9 nucleotides matching TRBD1. The CDR3 loop spans 14 amino acids. With V trimmed by 6 bases and J by 8 bases, 10 bases remained unmatched. Germline lookup yields CDR1 MNHEY and CDR2 SVGAGI.

The rearrangement links TRBV20-1 to TRBJ2-7, with a tentative D call TRBD2 (6 bases). The germline gives CDR1 DFQATT, CDR2 SNEGSKA (reference sequence). The V gene lost 7 bases and the J gene lost 5 bases, with 12 bases spanning the gap. The length of the CDR3 is 11 residues. The CDR3 DNA follows: TGCAGTGTACAGCGGGTAGACGAGCAGTACTTC. It translates to CSVQRVDEQYF.

The chain carries TRBV5-1 and TRBJ2-2; the D gene is possibly TRBD1 (6 bases). The CDR3 consists of 14 residues. Trimming pared 0 bases from V and 7 bases from J, leaving 10 bases between. Germline assignment: CDR1 SGHRS and CDR2 YFSETQ. Here the CDR3 reads CASSLEAGVGELFF. The CDR3 DNA sequence: TGCGCCAGCAGCTTGGAGGCAGGGGTCGGGGAGCTGTTTTTT.

This clone was detected only once. This rearrangement joins TRBV6-5 to TRBJ1-1, with D unresolved. The CDR3 sequence is 12 residues long. Germline values: CDR1 MNHEY, CDR2 SVGAGI. The V and J ends lost 8 bases and 1 base respectively, with 8 bases between them. This chain's CDR3 is CASWRGNTEAFF. CDR3 sequence (DNA): TGTGCCAGCTGGCGGGGGAACACTGAAGCTTTCTTT.

J is TRBJ2-5 and V is TRBV18; maybe TRBD1 (6 bases). Per germline, CDR1 KGHSH and CDR2 LQKENI. The CDR3 is 14 amino acids. The ends were cut back, 5 bases at V and 6 bases at J, with 16 bases in the middle. CDR3 in DNA: TGTGCCAGCTCATCCCCCAGGGGCCGGCAGACCCAGTACTTC. Translating it yields CASSSPRGRQTQYF.

The V call is TRBV9, the J call TRBJ2-1; 8 bases agree with TRBD1. This CDR3 is 16 amino acids long. The V gene end was trimmed by 3 bases and the J gene end by 4 bases; junction bases not matched to a gene: 9. Germline V gene sequence: CDR1 SGDLS, CDR2 YYNGEE. The CDR3 coding sequence is TGTGCCAGCAGCGATATAAGCGGACAGGGTTACAATGAGCAGTTCTTC. It is translated as CASSDISGQGYNEQFF. The whole variable domain, remainder taken from reference TRBV9 and TRBJ2-1, is DSGVTQTPKHLITATGQRVTLRCSPRSGDLSVYWYQQSLDQGLQFLIQYYNGEERAKGNILERFSAQQFPDLHSELNLSSLELGDSALYFCASSDISGQGYNEQFFGPGTRLTVL.

The gene calls are TRBV7-9 and TRBJ2-3, with D uncertain. Per the germline V gene, CDR1 is SEHNR and CDR2 is FQNEAQ (reference sequence). The CDR3 runs to 12 residues. Trimming took 4 bases from V and 5 from J, leaving 7 bases between them. The CDR3 is CASSSQLDTQYF. The CDR3 coding sequence is TGTGCCAGCAGCTCACAGCTAGATACGCAGTATTTT.

This clone was picked up a small number of times. This chain uses TRBV7-2 with TRBJ2-7; TRBD1 agrees at 11 bases. CDR3 length equals 15 residues. Per the germline V gene, CDR1 is SGHTA and CDR2 is FQGNSA. V shed 4 bases, J shed 3 bases, and the junction held 5 bases outside the gene matches. Written as DNA, the CDR3 is TGTGCCAGCAGCTCCCCCGGGACAGGGGGCTACGAGCAGTACTTC. As protein: CASSSPGTGGYEQYF.

This clone has more than one count but fewer than ten. V usage is TRBV5-7 and J usage is TRBJ1-6; 10 positions match TRBD1. TRBV5-7 is marked as an open reading frame, function uncertain. The junction had 4 bases not matched to a gene; V was cut back by 4 bases and J by 6 bases. The CDR3 loop spans 15 amino acids. CDR3 in amino acids: CASSKTGGGNSPLHF. The CDR3 DNA follows: TGTGCCAGCAGCAAGACAGGGGGCGGTAATTCACCCCTCCACTTT.

The J gene is TRBJ2-3, the V gene TRBV5-6; D might be TRBD2 (7 bases). The V gene lost 0 bases and the J gene lost 4 bases, with 18 bases spanning the gap. Germline V lookup: CDR1 SGHDT, CDR2 YYEEEE. This CDR3 is built from 17 residues. CDR3 residues: CASSLERGGSGPDTQYF. The CDR3 nucleotides read TGTGCCAGCAGCTTGGAGAGGGGGGGATCGGGTCCAGATACGCAGTATTTT.

In this sample, this clone turned up a few times. The chain combines TRBV7-2 with TRBJ2-5, with 9 nucleotides matching TRBD1. The CDR3 is 15 residues long. V lost 5 bases to trimming and J lost 5 bases; unmatched junction nucleotides: 9. The germline V gene has CDR1 SGHTA and CDR2 FQGNSA. CDR3: CASSPMGQGRETQYF. CDR3 coding DNA: TGTGCCAGCAGCCCGATGGGACAGGGCCGGGAGACCCAGTACTTC.

The V and J genes are TRBV6-5 and TRBJ1-1; TRBD1 is a possible D gene (6 bases). V shed 7 bases and J shed 1 base, with 13 bases lying between them. The CDR3 sequence is 14 residues long. Per the germline V gene, CDR1 is MNHEY and CDR2 is SVGAGI. Here the CDR3 reads CASTKDRRNTEAFF. The CDR3 region has the DNA TGTGCCAGCACCAAGGACAGACGGAACACTGAAGCTTTCTTT.

This clone was recorded a few times. Written as DNA, the CDR3 is TGTGCCAGCAGCCAAGCTCAGGGGGCCGAACGGTACGAGCAGTACTTC. This sequence encodes CASSQAQGAERYEQYF. J is TRBJ2-7 and V is TRBV4-2; TRBD1 aligns across 8 bases. J was trimmed by 4 bases and V by 1 base; bases with no gene match: 9. The CDR3 contains 16 residues. Per the germline V gene, CDR1 is LGHNA and CDR2 is YNFKEQ.

This rearrangement joins TRBV7-2 to TRBJ2-2; the match to TRBD1 covers 9 bases. Germline V gives CDR1 SGHTA, CDR2 FQGNSA. The CDR3 contains 16 residues. The junction had 10 bases not matched to a gene; V was cut back by 5 bases and J by 6 bases. CDR3 in amino acids: CASSRRWTGVPGELFF. The CDR3 DNA sequence: TGTGCCAGCAGCCGACGATGGACAGGGGTCCCCGGGGAGCTGTTTTTT.

The chain links TRBV19 to TRBJ2-6; D may be TRBD1 (5 bases). The V end was cut by 4 bases, the J end by 1 base, with 14 bases between. The CDR3 extends over 17 amino acids. Looked up from germline, CDR1 is LNHDA and CDR2 is SQIVND (reference sequence). The CDR3 protein is CASSNYGRGSGANVLTF. CDR3 DNA sequence: TGTGCCAGTAGTAACTATGGAAGGGGATCTGGGGCCAACGTCCTGACTTTC.

The chain combines TRBV5-8 with TRBJ1-2; D perhaps matches TRBD1 (5 bases). The V and J ends lost 0 bases and 0 bases respectively, with 9 bases between them. The CDR3 consists of 15 residues. Per the germline V gene, CDR1 is SGHTS and CDR2 is YDEGEE. The CDR3 nucleotides read TGTGCCAGCAGCTTGGTTCCGGGGGCTAACTATGGCTACACCTTC. Amino acids: CASSLVPGANYGYTF.

J is TRBJ2-5 and V is TRBV30; no firm D call. The CDR3 consists of 11 residues. Trimming stripped 2 bases from V and 5 bases from J, with 6 bases between. Looked up from germline, CDR1 is GTSNPN and CDR2 is SVGIG (reference sequence). CDR3 nucleotides: TGTGCCTGGAGTACGCAGGAGACCCAGTACTTC. This encodes CAWSTQETQYF.

V is TRBV5-1 and J is TRBJ2-5, with a possible D match to TRBD1 (8 bases). The CDR3 consists of 16 residues. Germline V lookup: CDR1 SGHRS, CDR2 YFSETQ. V was clipped by 4 bases and J by 4 bases, with 20 bases between them. The DNA of the CDR3 is TGCGCCAGCAGCGGGCTGGGGACAGGCGGGGGAGAGACCCAGTACTTC. As protein: CASSGLGTGGGETQYF.

The V call is TRBV6-5, the J call TRBJ2-2; D remains unclear. CDR1 and CDR2 (germline): MNHEY, SVGAGI. V lost 10 bases and J lost 6, with 6 bases in between. The length of the CDR3 is 10 residues. The CDR3 DNA reads TGTGCCACTCTGGCCGGGGAGCTGTTTTTT. As protein: CATLAGELFF.

This clone was recorded a few times. The genes are TRBV28 and TRBJ2-6; 8 bases line up with TRBD2. The CDR3 spans 19 residues. Germline lookup yields CDR1 MDHEN and CDR2 SYDVKM. V trimming: 5 bases; J trimming: 0 bases; junction bases outside the gene matches: 12. The CDR3 bases are TGTGCCAGCAGTCGGCGGGGGGCCCGGGGATCCTCTGGGGCCAACGTCCTGACTTTC. This gives the protein CASSRRGARGSSGANVLTF. Together with reference TRBV28 and TRBJ2-6, the CDR3 gives the full variable domain: DVKVTQSSRYLVKRTGEKVFLECVQDMDHENMFWYRQDPGLGLRLIYFSYDVKMKEKGDIPEGYSVSREKKERFSLILESASTNQTSMYLCASSRRGARGSSGANVLTFGAGSRLTVL.

The gene calls are TRBV7-9 and TRBJ2-5; 8 nucleotides match TRBD1. With 4 bases clipped from V and 2 bases from J, the junction kept 12 bases outside the gene matches. Germline V CDR1 and CDR2: SEHNR, FQNEAQ (reference sequence). The CDR3 has 17 amino acids. This CDR3 is CASSWTPGTGEQETQYF. DNA of the CDR3: TGTGCCAGCAGCTGGACTCCCGGGACAGGAGAGCAAGAGACCCAGTACTTC.